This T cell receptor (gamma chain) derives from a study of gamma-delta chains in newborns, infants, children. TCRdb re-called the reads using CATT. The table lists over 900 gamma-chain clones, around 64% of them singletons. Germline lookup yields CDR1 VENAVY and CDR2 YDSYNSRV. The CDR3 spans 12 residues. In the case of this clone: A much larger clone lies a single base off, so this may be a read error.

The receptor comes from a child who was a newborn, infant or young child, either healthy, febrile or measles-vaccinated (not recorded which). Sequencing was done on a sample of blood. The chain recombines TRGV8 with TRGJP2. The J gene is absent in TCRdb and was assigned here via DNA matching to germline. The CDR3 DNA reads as TGTGCCTCCTGGGATAGTGATTGGATCAAGACGTTT. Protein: CASWDSDWIKTF.